This passage covers 8 T cell receptor beta chains from one sample sequenced in a study of CD8+CD57+ T cells in acquired aplastic anemia. Genomic DNA acted as the template from which TCR beta VDJ combination and CDR3 sequence profiling were carried out. Via MiXCR, TCRdb re-called the reads, giving one row per CDR3 protein. The sample records roughly 51,000 distinct CDR3 sequences, around 72% being singletons. Sequenced: sorted CD4+, CD8+, or CD8+CD57+ T cells (not recorded which) from PBMCs. Receptor source: a human donor in good health, serving as a control.

This chain connects TRBV19 to TRBJ1-1; D is unresolved. Germline V CDR1 and CDR2: LNHDA, SQIVND (reference sequence). V was clipped by 4 bases and J by 0 bases, with 9 bases between them. The CDR3 totals 14 residues. For the CDR3, the DNA is TGTGCCAGTAGTAAAGGAGGGATGAACACTGAAGCTTTCTTT. This codes for CASSKGGMNTEAFF.

This clonotype showed up just a few times. The chain is built from TRBV7-9 and TRBJ1-2; D uncertain. The CDR3 contains 13 residues. CDR1 is SEHNR and CDR2 is FQNEAQ in the germline V gene (reference sequence). V was clipped by 6 bases and J by 4 bases, with 12 bases between them. The CDR3, as DNA: TGTGCCAGCAGGAAGGGTACTTCCTATGGCTACACCTTC. This codes for CASRKGTSYGYTF.

The sample holds one count of this clonotype. This may be a read error, as it is one base from a much larger clone. The gene calls are TRBV24-1 and TRBJ2-2, with D uncertain. CDR1 and CDR2 (germline): KGHDR, SFDVKD. The V end was cut by 6 bases, the J end by 1 base, with 8 bases between. The CDR3 has 14 amino acids. CDR3 sequence: CATSLGGNTGELFF. CDR3 in DNA: TGTGCCACCAGTTTGGGCGGGAACACCGGGGAGCTGTTTTTT.

By share, this clonotype ranks as medium-sized (0.01 to 0.1%). The chain recombines TRBV7-6 with TRBJ2-7, with TRBD2 matching 8 bases. Germline loops: CDR1 SGHVS, CDR2 FNYEAQ. The CDR3 covers 14 residues. V dropped 4 bases and J dropped 2; count of bases not matched to a gene: 4. CDR3 sequence (DNA): TGTGCCAGCAGCTCCGGGACTAGAGCCTACGAGCAGTACTTC. It specifies CASSSGTRAYEQYF.

V gene TRBV2 combines with J gene TRBJ1-1, with a weak D call TRBD1 (5 bases). V was shortened by 5 bases and J by 7 bases, with 8 bases between the two germline ends. Germline V CDR1 and CDR2: SNHLY, FYNNEI. The CDR3 covers 11 residues. CDR3 amino acids: CASSRTFEAFF. Here the CDR3 DNA reads TGTGCCAGCAGTCGGACATTTGAAGCTTTCTTT.

J is TRBJ1-2 and V is TRBV19; 7 bases match TRBD1. Germline V gene data show CDR1 as LNHDA and CDR2 as SQIVND (reference sequence). The CDR3 consists of 15 residues. The V gene end was trimmed by 3 bases and the J gene end by 4 bases; junction bases not matched to a gene: 8. The CDR3 sequence: CASSMDWQGGYGYTF. The CDR3 DNA reads as TGTGCCAGTAGTATGGACTGGCAGGGGGGCTATGGCTACACCTTC.

This clonotype is medium-sized by share. The J gene is TRBJ1-5, the V gene TRBV6-1; D is ambiguous. V was cut by 3 bases and J by 7 bases, with 4 bases left in between. The CDR3 is 11 amino acids. In germline, CDR1 is MNHNS, CDR2 SASEGT. The CDR3 protein is CASSDDQPQHF. CDR3 DNA: TGTGCCAGCAGTGACGACCAGCCCCAGCATTTT.

This sequence joins TRBV25-1 and TRBJ1-4; tentatively, D is TRBD1 (5 bases). Trimming shortened V by 1 base and J by 8 bases, and 11 bases separated the two germline ends. The germline gives CDR1 MGHDK, CDR2 SYGVNS. The CDR3 loop spans 14 amino acids. Written as DNA, the CDR3 is TGTGCCAGCAGTGAATGGGAGGGACGCGAAAAACTGTTTTTT. It is translated as CASSEWEGREKLFF.